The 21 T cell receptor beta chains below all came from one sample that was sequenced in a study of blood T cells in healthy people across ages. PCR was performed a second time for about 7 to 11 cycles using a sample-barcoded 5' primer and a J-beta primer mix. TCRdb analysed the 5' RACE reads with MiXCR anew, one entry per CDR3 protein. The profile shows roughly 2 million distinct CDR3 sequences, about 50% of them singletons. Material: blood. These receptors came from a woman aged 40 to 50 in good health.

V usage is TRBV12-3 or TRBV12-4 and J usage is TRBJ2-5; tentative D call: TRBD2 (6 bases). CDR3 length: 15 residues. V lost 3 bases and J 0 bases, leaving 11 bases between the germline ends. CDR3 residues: CASSFGTPYQETQYF. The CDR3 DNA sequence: TGTGCCAGCAGTTTCGGGACTCCATACCAAGAGACCCAGTACTTC.

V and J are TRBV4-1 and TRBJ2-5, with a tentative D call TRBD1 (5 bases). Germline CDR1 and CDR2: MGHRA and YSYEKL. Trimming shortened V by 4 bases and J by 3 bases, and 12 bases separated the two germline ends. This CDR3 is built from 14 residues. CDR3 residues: CASSLYDSKETQYF. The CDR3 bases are TGCGCCAGCAGCCTCTACGACAGTAAAGAGACCCAGTACTTC.

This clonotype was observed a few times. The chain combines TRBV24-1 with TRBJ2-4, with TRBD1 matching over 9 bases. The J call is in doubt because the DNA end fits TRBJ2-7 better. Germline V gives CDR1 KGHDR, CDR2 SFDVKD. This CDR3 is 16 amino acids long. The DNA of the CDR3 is TGTGCCACCAGTGGTACGGGGACAGGGCGTAACTACGAGCAGTACTTC. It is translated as CATSGTGTGRNYEQYF.

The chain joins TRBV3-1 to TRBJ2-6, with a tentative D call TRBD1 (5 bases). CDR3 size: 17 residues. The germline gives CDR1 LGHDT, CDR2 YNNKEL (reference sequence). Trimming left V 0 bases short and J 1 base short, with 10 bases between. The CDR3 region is CASSQDNSGSGANVLTF. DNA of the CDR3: TGTGCCAGCAGCCAAGACAACTCAGGGTCTGGGGCCAACGTCCTGACTTTC.

The CDR3 here is CASRWATDTQYF. The CDR3 DNA sequence: TGTGCCAGCAGATGGGCCACAGATACGCAGTATTTT. The V call is TRBV6-2 or TRBV6-3, the J call TRBJ2-3; D is unclear. Trimming stripped 6 bases from V and 2 bases from J, with 6 bases between. Germline V CDR1 and CDR2: MNHEY, SVGEGT. The CDR3 consists of 12 residues.

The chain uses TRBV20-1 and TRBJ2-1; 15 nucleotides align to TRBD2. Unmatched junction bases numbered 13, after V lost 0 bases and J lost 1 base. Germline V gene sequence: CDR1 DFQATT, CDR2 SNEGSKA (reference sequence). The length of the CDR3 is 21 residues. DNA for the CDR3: TGCAGTGCTAGAGATGCCCCTCCGGGACTAGCGGGGGGACCATCCTACAATGAGCAGTTCTTC. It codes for CSARDAPPGLAGGPSYNEQFF.

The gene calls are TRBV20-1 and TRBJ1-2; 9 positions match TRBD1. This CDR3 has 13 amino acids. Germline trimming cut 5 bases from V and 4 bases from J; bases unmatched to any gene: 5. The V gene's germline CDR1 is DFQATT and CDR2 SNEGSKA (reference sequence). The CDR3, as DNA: TGCAGTGCTGCACAGGGGGCAGGCTATGGCTACACCTTC. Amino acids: CSAAQGAGYGYTF.

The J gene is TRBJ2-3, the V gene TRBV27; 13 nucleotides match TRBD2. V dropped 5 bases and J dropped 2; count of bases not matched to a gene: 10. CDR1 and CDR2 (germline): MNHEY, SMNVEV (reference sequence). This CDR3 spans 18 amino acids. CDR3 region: CASSETSGGPPATDTQYF. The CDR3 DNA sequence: TGTGCCAGCAGTGAGACTAGCGGGGGGCCCCCGGCCACAGATACGCAGTATTTT.

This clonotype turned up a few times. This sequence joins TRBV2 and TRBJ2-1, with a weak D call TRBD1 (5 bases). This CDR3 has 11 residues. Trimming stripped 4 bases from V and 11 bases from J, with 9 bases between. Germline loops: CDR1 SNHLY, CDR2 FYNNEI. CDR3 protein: CASSAGRKQFF. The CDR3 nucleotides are TGTGCCAGCAGTGCAGGGCGGAAGCAGTTCTTC. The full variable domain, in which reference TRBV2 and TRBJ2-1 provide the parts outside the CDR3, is EPEVTQTPSHQVTQMGQEVILRCVPISNHLYFYWYRQILGQKVEFLVSFYNNEISEKSEIFDDQFSVERPDGSNFTLKIRSTKLEDSAMYFCASSAGRKQFFGPGTRLTVL.

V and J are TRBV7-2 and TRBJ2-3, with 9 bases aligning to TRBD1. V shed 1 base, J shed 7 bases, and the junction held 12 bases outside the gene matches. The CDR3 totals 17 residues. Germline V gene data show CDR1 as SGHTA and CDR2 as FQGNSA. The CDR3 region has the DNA TGTGCCAGCAGCTTAGGGTCGGGGGACAGGGCGCCCTATACGCAGTATTTT. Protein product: CASSLGSGDRAPYTQYF.

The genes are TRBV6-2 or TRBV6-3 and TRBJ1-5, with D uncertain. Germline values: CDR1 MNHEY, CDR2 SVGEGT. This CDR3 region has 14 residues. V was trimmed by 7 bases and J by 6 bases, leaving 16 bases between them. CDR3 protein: CASKFGSAGQPQHF. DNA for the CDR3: TGTGCCAGCAAATTCGGCTCTGCGGGTCAGCCCCAGCATTTT.

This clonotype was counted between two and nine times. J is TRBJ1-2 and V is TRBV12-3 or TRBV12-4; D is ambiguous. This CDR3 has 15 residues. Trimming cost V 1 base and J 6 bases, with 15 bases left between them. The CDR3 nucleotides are TGTGCCAGCAGTTTAGGTGCCAGAGGCTATCATGGCTACACCTTC. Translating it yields CASSLGARGYHGYTF.

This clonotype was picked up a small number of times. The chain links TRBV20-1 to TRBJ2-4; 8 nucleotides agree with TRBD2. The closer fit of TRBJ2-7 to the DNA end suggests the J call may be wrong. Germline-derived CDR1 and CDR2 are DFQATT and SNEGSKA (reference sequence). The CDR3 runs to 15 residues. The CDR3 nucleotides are TGCAGTGCCGGCGGGGGGACCCTTCTTGGAGACGAGCAGTACTTC. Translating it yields CSAGGGTLLGDEQYF.

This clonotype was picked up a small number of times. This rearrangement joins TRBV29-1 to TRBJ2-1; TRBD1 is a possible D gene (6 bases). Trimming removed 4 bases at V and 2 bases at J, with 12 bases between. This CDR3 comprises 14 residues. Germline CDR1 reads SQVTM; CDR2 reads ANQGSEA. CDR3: CSVVYRVAYNEQFF. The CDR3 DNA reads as TGCAGCGTTGTTTACAGGGTAGCCTACAATGAGCAGTTCTTC.

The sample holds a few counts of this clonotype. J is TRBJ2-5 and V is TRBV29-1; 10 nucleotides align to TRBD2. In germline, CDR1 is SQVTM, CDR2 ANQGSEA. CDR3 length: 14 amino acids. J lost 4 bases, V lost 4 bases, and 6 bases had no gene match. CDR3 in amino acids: CSVGGLARGETQYF. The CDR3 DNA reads TGCAGCGTTGGGGGACTAGCGCGGGGAGAGACCCAGTACTTC.

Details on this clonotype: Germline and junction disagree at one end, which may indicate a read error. The DNA for the CDR3 is TGCGCCAGCAACTTGGCGGGGGAACGGGAGACCCAGTACTTC. Its translation is CASNLAGERETQYF. The chain uses TRBV5-1 and TRBJ2-7; 7 nucleotides agree with TRBD2. The end of the DNA is better explained by TRBJ2-5, so the J call may be wrong. The CDR3 spans 14 residues. Germline V gives CDR1 SGHRS, CDR2 YFSETQ.

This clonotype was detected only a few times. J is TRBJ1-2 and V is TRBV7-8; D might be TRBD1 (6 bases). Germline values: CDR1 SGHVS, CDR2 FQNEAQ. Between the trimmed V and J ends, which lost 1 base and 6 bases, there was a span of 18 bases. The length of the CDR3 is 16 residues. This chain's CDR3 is CASSLGSHRAVNGYTF. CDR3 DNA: TGTGCCAGCAGCTTAGGATCCCACAGGGCAGTAAATGGCTACACCTTC.

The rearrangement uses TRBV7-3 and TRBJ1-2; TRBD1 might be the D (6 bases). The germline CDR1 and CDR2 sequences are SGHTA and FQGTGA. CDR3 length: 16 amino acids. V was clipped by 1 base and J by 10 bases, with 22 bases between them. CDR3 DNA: TGTGCCAGCAGCTTAAGTCCGGGGGGCGGGGTTGGCGACTACACCTTC. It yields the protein CASSLSPGGGVGDYTF.

Here the CDR3 reads CASSNPLGSGETQYF. CDR3 coding DNA: TGTGCCAGCAGTAACCCCCTCGGGAGTGGAGAGACCCAGTACTTC. V is TRBV6-1 and J is TRBJ2-5; D possibly corresponds to TRBD2 (6 bases). Trimming cost V 5 bases and J 4 bases, with 17 bases left between them. The CDR3 runs 15 residues. Germline-derived CDR1 and CDR2 are MNHNS and SASEGT.

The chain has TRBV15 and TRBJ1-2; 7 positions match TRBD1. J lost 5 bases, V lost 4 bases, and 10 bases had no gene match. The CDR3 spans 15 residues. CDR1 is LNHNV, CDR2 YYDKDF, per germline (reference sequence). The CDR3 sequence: CATSNTQGTAYGYTF. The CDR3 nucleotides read TGTGCCACCAGCAACACACAGGGGACGGCTTATGGCTACACCTTC.

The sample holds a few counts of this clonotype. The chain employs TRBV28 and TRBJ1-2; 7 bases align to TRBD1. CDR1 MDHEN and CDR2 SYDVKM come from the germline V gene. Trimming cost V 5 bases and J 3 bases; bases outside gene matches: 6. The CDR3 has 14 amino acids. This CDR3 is CASSPGGLYYGYTF. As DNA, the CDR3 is TGTGCCAGCAGTCCAGGGGGATTATACTATGGCTACACCTTC.